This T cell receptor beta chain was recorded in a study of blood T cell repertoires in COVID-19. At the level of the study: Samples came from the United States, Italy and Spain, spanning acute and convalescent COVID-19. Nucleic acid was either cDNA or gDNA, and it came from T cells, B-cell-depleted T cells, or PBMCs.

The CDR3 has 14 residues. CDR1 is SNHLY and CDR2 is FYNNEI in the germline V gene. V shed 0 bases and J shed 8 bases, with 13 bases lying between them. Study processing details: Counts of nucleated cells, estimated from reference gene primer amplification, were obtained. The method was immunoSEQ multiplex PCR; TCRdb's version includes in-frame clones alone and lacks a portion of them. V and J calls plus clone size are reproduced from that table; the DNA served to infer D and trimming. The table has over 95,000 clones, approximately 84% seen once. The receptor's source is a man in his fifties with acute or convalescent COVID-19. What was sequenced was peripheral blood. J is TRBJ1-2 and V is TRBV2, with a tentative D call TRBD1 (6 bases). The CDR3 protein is CASSEAWQGKGYTF. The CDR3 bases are TGTGCCAGCAGTGAAGCCTGGCAGGGGAAAGGCTACACCTTC.